One and the same sample provided the 20 T cell receptor beta chains below, sequenced in a study of T cell repertoires in cytomegalovirus infection. TCRdb itself ran the reads through MiXCR, one entry per CDR3 protein. Among under 130,000 distinct CDR3 sequences listed, under 50% were seen once. Their cognate antigens are unknown. The input for sequencing was CD8+ T cells from cultured PBMCs, taken from culture after CMV antigen stimulation. These receptors were collected from a human donor in good health (CMV status not recorded). Some clones in this sample may be carry-over from other donors' samples.

The chain recombines TRBV6-5 with TRBJ2-7; no clear D. This CDR3 region has 13 residues. The V end was cut by 2 bases, the J end by 5 bases, with 10 bases between. Germline V CDR1 and CDR2: MNHEY, SVGAGI. DNA of the CDR3: TGTGCCAGCAGTTACGTACAGTCCGACGAGCAGTACTTC. Protein sequence: CASSYVQSDEQYF.

The chain has TRBV7-6 and TRBJ1-1; no clear D. This CDR3 spans 16 amino acids. Germline V lookup: CDR1 SGHVS, CDR2 FNYEAQ. Trimming cost V 1 base and J 5 bases, with 17 bases left between them. This CDR3 reads CASSLGLRGGRTEAFF. The DNA of the CDR3 is TGTGCCAGCAGCTTAGGCCTCCGGGGTGGAAGGACTGAAGCTTTCTTT.

This chain joins TRBV27 and TRBJ2-1; 10 nucleotides align to TRBD1. V was clipped by 6 bases and J by 4 bases; unmatched bases: 6. The CDR3 is 15 residues long. Germline CDR1 reads MNHEY; CDR2 reads SMNVEV (reference sequence). CDR3 region: CASSPTGGQYNEQFF. Here the CDR3 DNA reads TGTGCCAGCAGCCCGACAGGGGGCCAATACAATGAGCAGTTCTTC.

Ten or more counts support this clonotype. The V gene is TRBV28, the J gene TRBJ1-1, with D tentatively TRBD1 (5 bases). V was cut by 3 bases and J by 3 bases, with 17 bases left in between. Looked up from germline, CDR1 is MDHEN and CDR2 is SYDVKM. This CDR3 is 16 amino acids long. The CDR3 bases are TGTGCCAGCAGTTTCAACCTTGGGGGGGGGGACACTGAAGCTTTCTTT. Amino acid sequence: CASSFNLGGGDTEAFF.

This clonotype was counted once. The chain joins TRBV4-1 to TRBJ2-1; the match to TRBD1 covers 9 bases. From germline, CDR1 is MGHRA and CDR2 YSYEKL. This CDR3 is 15 amino acids long. The V gene end was trimmed by 4 bases and the J gene end by 7 bases; junction bases not matched to a gene: 8. This CDR3 is CASSPKQGAGNEQFF. As DNA, the CDR3 is TGCGCCAGCAGCCCAAAACAGGGGGCTGGAAATGAGCAGTTCTTC.

There are a few counts of this clonotype. The chain recombines TRBV7-3 with TRBJ2-1; the match to TRBD2 covers 8 bases. Per germline, CDR1 SGHTA and CDR2 FQGTGA. This CDR3 region has 17 residues. V lost 3 bases and J lost 7; bases outside the gene matches: 14. CDR3 bases: TGTGCCAGCAGCTTCCTAGCCTCGGGGGGGATATTGAATGAGCAGTTCTTC. This sequence encodes CASSFLASGGILNEQFF.

This clonotype came up a few times. The chain recombines TRBV7-2 with TRBJ2-7; a weak D match, TRBD2 (5 bases). The CDR3 is made up of 13 amino acids. Germline CDR1 SGHTA, CDR2 FQGNSA. V was trimmed by 5 bases and J by 3 bases, leaving 11 bases between them. CDR3 coding DNA: TGTGCCAGCAGCCCCACGGGGAACTACGAGCAGTACTTC. This sequence encodes CASSPTGNYEQYF.

This chain joins TRBV28 and TRBJ2-1; 14 bases match TRBD2. Germline CDR1 and CDR2: MDHEN and SYDVKM. Trimming cost V 7 bases and J 0 bases; bases outside gene matches: 17. The length of the CDR3 is 21 residues. CDR3 nucleotide sequence: TGTGCCAGCAATCACATCCCAGGACTAGCGGGGGGTGGTATCTCCTACAATGAGCAGTTCTTC. Residues: CASNHIPGLAGGGISYNEQFF. The variable domain in full, with the rest retrieved from reference TRBV28 and TRBJ2-1, is DVKVTQSSRYLVKRTGEKVFLECVQDMDHENMFWYRQDPGLGLRLIYFSYDVKMKEKGDIPEGYSVSREKKERFSLILESASTNQTSMYLCASNHIPGLAGGGISYNEQFFGPGTRLTVL.

In its sample, this clonotype was seen a few times. CDR3 coding DNA: TGCGCCAGCAGCTTGCCAGGAGACTACGAGCAGTACTTC. Translating it yields CASSLPGDYEQYF. The rearrangement joins TRBV5-1 to TRBJ2-7; D unclear. This CDR3 contains 13 residues. The germline gives CDR1 SGHRS, CDR2 YFSETQ. Trimming left V 1 base short and J 3 bases short, with 8 bases between.

This clonotype has a handful of counts. The genes are TRBV30 and TRBJ2-1; the match to TRBD1 covers 8 bases. V was clipped by 0 bases and J by 3 bases; unmatched bases: 7. The CDR3 sequence is 16 residues long. Germline lookup yields CDR1 GTSNPN and CDR2 SVGIG (reference sequence). CDR3 nucleotide sequence: TGTGCCTGGAGTGTATCCAGGACAGGGTTCTACAATGAGCAGTTCTTC. It is translated as CAWSVSRTGFYNEQFF.

V and J are TRBV6-1 and TRBJ1-6; 11 nucleotides agree with TRBD1. The CDR3 totals 18 residues. CDR1 and CDR2 (germline): MNHNS, SASEGT. The junction had 9 bases not matched to a gene; V was cut back by 1 base and J by 7 bases. The chain's CDR3 is CASSEVWTGGARNSPLHF. CDR3 in DNA: TGTGCCAGCAGTGAAGTTTGGACAGGGGGCGCGAGGAATTCACCCCTCCACTTT.

V gene TRBV7-9 combines with J gene TRBJ1-1; TRBD1 agrees at 7 bases. This CDR3 comprises 15 residues. Looked up from germline, CDR1 is SEHNR and CDR2 is FQNEAQ (reference sequence). After removal of 1 base from V and 3 bases from J, the junction contained 5 bases not matched to a gene. The CDR3 DNA is TGTGCCAGCAGCTTAGGAGACAGGGTCCACACTGAAGCTTTCTTT. It yields the protein CASSLGDRVHTEAFF.

This rearrangement joins TRBV2 to TRBJ2-2; D perhaps matches TRBD2 (5 bases). The germline V gene encodes CDR1 SNHLY and CDR2 FYNNEI. V was shortened by 8 bases and J by 1 base, with 5 bases between the two germline ends. The CDR3 totals 12 residues. The CDR3 reads CASAGNTGELFF. The CDR3 region has the DNA TGTGCCAGCGCGGGGAACACCGGGGAGCTGTTTTTT. Variable domain in full (rest from reference TRBV2 and TRBJ2-2): EPEVTQTPSHQVTQMGQEVILRCVPISNHLYFYWYRQILGQKVEFLVSFYNNEISEKSEIFDDQFSVERPDGSNFTLKIRSTKLEDSAMYFCASAGNTGELFFGEGSRLTVL.

The chain employs TRBV27 and TRBJ1-2; 7 nucleotides align to TRBD1. V dropped 6 bases and J dropped 5; count of bases not matched to a gene: 6. The CDR3 is made up of 13 amino acids. Germline-derived CDR1 and CDR2 are MNHEY and SMNVEV (reference sequence). CDR3 sequence reads: CASREQGWYGYTF. The CDR3 nucleotides read TGTGCCAGCAGAGAACAGGGGTGGTATGGCTACACCTTC.

The rearrangement links TRBV19 to TRBJ1-1; 10 positions match TRBD1. J was trimmed by 3 bases and V by 1 base; bases with no gene match: 8. The CDR3 runs to 17 residues. Germline V gene data show CDR1 as LNHDA and CDR2 as SQIVND (reference sequence). CDR3 in DNA: TGTGCCAGTAGTATAGGGGCCGGGACAGGGGAGGACACTGAAGCTTTCTTT. The encoded protein is CASSIGAGTGEDTEAFF.

The J gene is TRBJ2-3, the V gene TRBV6-2 or TRBV6-3; TRBD2 is a possible D gene (6 bases). With 2 bases removed from V and 4 bases from J, the gap between germline ends came to 19 bases. Germline CDR1 MNHEY, CDR2 SVGEGT. CDR3 length: 17 residues. The CDR3 DNA reads TGTGCCAGCAGTTACGGGGTCGGGCGGGGAGGTGCAGATACGCAGTATTTT. Its protein product is CASSYGVGRGGADTQYF.

This rearrangement joins TRBV24-1 to TRBJ1-5, with unresolved D. Germline CDR1 reads KGHDR; CDR2 reads SFDVKD. Trimming stripped 7 bases from V and 5 bases from J, with 2 bases between. This CDR3 is 10 amino acids long. CDR3 protein: CATRHQPQHF. CDR3 bases: TGTGCCACCAGGCATCAGCCCCAGCATTTT.

V gene TRBV7-9 combines with J gene TRBJ2-7, with unresolved D. Germline assignment: CDR1 SEHNR and CDR2 FQNEAQ (reference sequence). The CDR3 consists of 12 residues. V was shortened by 4 bases and J by 4 bases, with 8 bases between the two germline ends. CDR3 region: CASSSGVYEQYF. CDR3 nucleotides: TGTGCCAGCAGCTCAGGTGTTTACGAGCAGTACTTC.

This chain uses TRBV12-3 or TRBV12-4 with TRBJ1-1; perhaps TRBD1 as D (6 bases). CDR3 length: 13 residues. The germline V and J ends were trimmed by 6 bases and 11 bases, with 19 bases remaining between them. In nucleotides, the CDR3 is TGTGCCAGCAGAGTGGGGTCCGGGGGCACTGCTTTCTTT. Protein product: CASRVGSGGTAFF.

This clonotype was observed a single time. The chain combines TRBV25-1 with TRBJ2-1, with a tentative D call TRBD2 (6 bases). The CDR3 totals 15 residues. Trimming took off 3 bases at V and 7 bases at J, with 16 bases between the two ends. Germline loops: CDR1 MGHDK, CDR2 SYGVNS. In DNA, the CDR3 is TGTGCCAGCAGTGACTGGGCCTCGGAGGGAAATGAGCAGTTCTTC. Residues: CASSDWASEGNEQFF.